This paragraph covers one T cell receptor (beta chain) sequence. The data are from a study of blood T cell repertoires in COVID-19. Study as a whole: Spain, Italy and the United States supplied samples that represented acute and convalescent COVID-19. T cells, B-cell-depleted T cells, or PBMCs supplied cDNA or gDNA.

Per the study methods: Reference gene primer amplification gave estimated nucleated cell counts. Profiled with immunoSEQ multiplex PCR; TCRdb holds only in-frame clones, not every one. Clonal size and the V and J genes are those of that table, whereas D and trimming came from the DNA. The sample records tens of thousands of clones, 90% being singletons. CDR1 is SGHTA and CDR2 is FQGNSA in the germline V gene. With 5 bases clipped from V and 0 bases from J, the junction kept 5 bases outside the gene matches. CDR3 length: 16 residues. The receptor comes from a man between 45 and 60 years old with acute or convalescent COVID-19. This chain links TRBV7-2 with TRBJ2-3, with 10 bases identical to TRBD1. The sequenced sample consisted of peripheral blood. CDR3 amino acids: CASSPSDRGSTDTQYF. DNA of the CDR3: TGTGCCAGCAGCCCCTCGGACAGGGGGAGCACAGATACGCAGTATTTT.